Below are 31 T cell receptor beta chains sequenced from a single sample in a study of shared clonotypes between healthy human individuals (TCRdb year 2020). Library method: the immunoSEQ multiplex PCR assay. The immuneACCESS repertoire file appears here via TCRdb, limited to in-frame rearrangements. These files lack a portion of the clones; in checked studies, under half of the deficit traces to unresolved V genes, and the cause of the others is not known. This sample gives some 500,000 clones in total; roughly 78% of them show up just once. Clones ranked in the top ten supply around 12% of the sample. The sequenced material came from PBMCs. These receptors all stem from a woman in her 40s in good health. Some clones in this sample may be carry-over from other donors' samples.

The V gene is TRBV27, the J gene TRBJ2-7, with TRBD2 matching 7 bases. The trim removed 6 bases at V and 7 bases at J, leaving 15 bases unmatched. CDR1 is MNHEY and CDR2 is SMNVEV in the germline V gene (reference sequence). The CDR3 loop spans 15 amino acids. The CDR3 sequence: CASRGGVAAWREQYF. In DNA, the CDR3 is TGTGCCAGCAGGGGGGGGGTAGCCGCCTGGAGGGAGCAGTACTTC.

The gene calls are TRBV5-6 and TRBJ1-3, with TRBD1 matching over 8 bases. This CDR3 is built from 16 residues. Losses at the gene ends were 4 bases for V and 0 bases for J; bases not matched to a gene: 6. The germline gives CDR1 SGHDT, CDR2 YYEEEE. The CDR3 spells CASSQRQGNSGNTIYF. The CDR3 bases are TGTGCCAGCAGCCAAAGACAGGGGAACTCTGGAAACACCATATATTTT.

This sequence joins TRBV7-8 and TRBJ2-7, with D perhaps matching TRBD1 (5 bases). This CDR3 has 13 residues. Trimming shortened V by 1 base and J by 3 bases, and 7 bases separated the two germline ends. Germline loops: CDR1 SGHVS, CDR2 FQNEAQ. This CDR3 reads CASSLGGVYEQYF. CDR3 DNA: TGTGCCAGCAGCTTAGGGGGCGTCTACGAGCAGTACTTC.

The rearrangement uses TRBV10-3 and TRBJ1-3; 9 bases are a match to TRBD1. Trimming took 4 bases from V and 1 from J; bases not matched to a gene: 8. CDR3 length equals 17 residues. The germline V gene has CDR1 ENHRY and CDR2 SYGVKD. In DNA, the CDR3 is TGTGCCATCAGTGGAACCACAGGGGGCACGTCTGGAAACACCATATATTTT. This sequence encodes CAISGTTGGTSGNTIYF.

The DNA of the CDR3 is TGCGCCAGCAGGGGTTGGACCGTGGGGGAGACCCAGTACTTC. Residues: CASRGWTVGETQYF. V and J are TRBV5-1 and TRBJ2-5; D gene ambiguous. The CDR3 consists of 14 residues. V was trimmed by 5 bases and J by 5 bases, leaving 16 bases between them. In germline, CDR1 is SGHRS, CDR2 YFSETQ.

This sequence joins TRBV28 and TRBJ2-7, with D uncertain. Germline CDR1 is MDHEN and CDR2 is SYDVKM. The CDR3 contains 12 residues. V shed 3 bases and J shed 2 bases, with 5 bases lying between them. CDR3 residues: CASSFYTYEQYF. The CDR3 DNA sequence: TGTGCCAGCAGTTTTTATACCTACGAGCAGTACTTC.

This sequence joins TRBV29-1 and TRBJ2-1, with TRBD2 matching over 10 bases. The CDR3 totals 14 residues. The J segment lost 3 bases and the V segment lost 7 bases, leaving 6 bases of the junction unmatched. Germline CDR1 SQVTM, CDR2 ANQGSEA. In DNA, the CDR3 is TGCAGCGGGAACCCTAGCGGGAGCTACAATGAGCAGTTCTTC. This gives the protein CSGNPSGSYNEQFF.

This rearrangement joins TRBV11-2 to TRBJ2-1, with no clear D. The CDR3 runs 13 residues. The V and J ends lost 0 bases and 9 bases respectively, with 9 bases between them. Germline-derived CDR1 and CDR2 are SGHAT and FQNNGV. This chain's CDR3 is CASSLDGPGEQFF. The CDR3 coding sequence is TGTGCCAGCAGCTTAGACGGCCCCGGTGAGCAGTTCTTC. The whole variable domain, remainder taken from reference TRBV11-2 and TRBJ2-1, is EAGVAQSPRYKIIEKRQSVAFWCNPISGHATLYWYQQILGQGPKLLIQFQNNGVVDDSQLPKDRFSAERLKGVDSTLKIQPAKLEDSAVYLCASSLDGPGEQFFGPGTRLTVL.

This sequence joins TRBV10-3 and TRBJ2-5; perhaps TRBD2 as D (5 bases). Germline CDR1 ENHRY, CDR2 SYGVKD. The CDR3 length is 14 residues. V was trimmed by 3 bases and J by 2 bases, leaving 10 bases between them. CDR3 protein: CAISEGLTQETQYF. The CDR3 coding sequence is TGTGCCATCAGTGAAGGACTGACTCAAGAGACCCAGTACTTC.

This clone was seen just once. The chain has TRBV11-2 and TRBJ2-7; D might be TRBD1 (6 bases). The germline V gene encodes CDR1 SGHAT and CDR2 FQNNGV. Between the trimmed V and J ends, which lost 3 bases and 1 base, there was a span of 13 bases. There are 15 residues in the CDR3. CDR3 protein: CASSFGTSLSYEQYF. The CDR3, as DNA: TGTGCCAGCAGCTTTGGGACATCCCTTTCCTACGAGCAGTACTTC.

This chain connects TRBV7-9 to TRBJ2-5; 7 positions match TRBD1. The trim removed 6 bases at V and 5 bases at J, leaving 6 bases unmatched. The length of the CDR3 is 13 residues. CDR1 is SEHNR and CDR2 is FQNEAQ in the germline V gene (reference sequence). In DNA, the CDR3 is TGTGCCAGCAGACCCGACAGGGCCGAGACCCAGTACTTC. Translating gives CASRPDRAETQYF.

The chain links TRBV18 to TRBJ2-1; 11 bases line up with TRBD2. Germline V gives CDR1 KGHSH, CDR2 LQKENI. J was trimmed by 2 bases and V by 2 bases; bases with no gene match: 2. The CDR3 has 16 amino acids. The DNA for the CDR3 is TGTGCCAGCTCACCAGGGACTAGCGGAGCCTACAATGAGCAGTTCTTC. Its translation is CASSPGTSGAYNEQFF.

V and J are TRBV29-1 and TRBJ2-5; weak D call: TRBD1 (6 bases). CDR1 is SQVTM and CDR2 is ANQGSEA in the germline V gene. This CDR3 has 13 amino acids. V gave up 8 bases and J gave up 5 bases, with 18 bases separating them. The CDR3 is CSSESDRTETQYF. The CDR3 nucleotides read TGCAGCTCTGAATCCGACAGGACCGAGACCCAGTACTTC. Looking up the rest from reference TRBV29-1 and TRBJ2-5 gives the full variable domain: SAVISQKPSRDICQRGTSLTIQCQVDSQVTMMFWYRQQPGQSLTLIATANQGSEATYESGFVIDKFPISRPNLTFSTLTVSNMSPEDSSIYLCSSESDRTETQYFGPGTRLLVL.

Only one count was recorded for this clone. J is TRBJ2-1 and V is TRBV7-9; 12 bases agree with TRBD2. CDR1 is SEHNR and CDR2 is FQNEAQ in the germline V gene (reference sequence). The CDR3 has 15 residues. J gave up 6 bases and V 5 bases, and 5 bases lay outside the gene matches. The CDR3 nucleotides read TGTGCCAGCAGCCTACTAGCGGGAGGTCGCAATGAGCAGTTCTTC. This sequence encodes CASSLLAGGRNEQFF.

In this sample, this clone turned up many times. The chain is built from TRBV6-5 and TRBJ2-1; D possibly corresponds to TRBD2 (6 bases). Per germline, CDR1 MNHEY and CDR2 SVGAGI. V gave up 10 bases and J gave up 5 bases, with 18 bases separating them. The CDR3 totals 14 residues. The CDR3 nucleotides are TGTGCCACCTCCAAGACAGCGGGTCACAATGAGCAGTTCTTC. Encoded protein: CATSKTAGHNEQFF.

V gene TRBV11-1 combines with J gene TRBJ1-6, with unresolved D. Germline V lookup: CDR1 SGHAT, CDR2 FQDESV (reference sequence). The CDR3 is 12 residues long. The V gene lost 3 bases and the J gene lost 8 bases, with 5 bases spanning the gap. This CDR3 is CASSLMDSPLHF. The CDR3 bases are TGTGCCAGCAGCTTGATGGATTCACCCCTCCACTTT.

The V call is TRBV5-1, the J call TRBJ2-7; D gene unclear. Per the germline V gene, CDR1 is SGHRS and CDR2 is YFSETQ. This CDR3 region has 15 residues. The ends were cut back, 4 bases at V and 0 bases at J, with 14 bases in the middle. The CDR3 region is CASSRTTGLSYEQYF. Here the CDR3 DNA reads TGCGCCAGCAGCCGTACGACCGGGCTCTCCTACGAGCAGTACTTC.

This clone was seen only once. The V gene is TRBV28, the J gene TRBJ2-1; the D gene is possibly TRBD2 (6 bases). The V end was cut by 2 bases, the J end by 5 bases, with 16 bases between. CDR3 length equals 16 residues. Per the germline V gene, CDR1 is MDHEN and CDR2 is SYDVKM. Written as DNA, the CDR3 is TGTGCCAGCAGTTTAAAACGCCTAGCGAGGGACAATGAGCAGTTCTTC. Its translation is CASSLKRLARDNEQFF. The entire variable domain, with the rest obtained from reference TRBV28 and TRBJ2-1, is as follows: DVKVTQSSRYLVKRTGEKVFLECVQDMDHENMFWYRQDPGLGLRLIYFSYDVKMKEKGDIPEGYSVSREKKERFSLILESASTNQTSMYLCASSLKRLARDNEQFFGPGTRLTVL.

This chain uses TRBV27 with TRBJ2-7, with unresolved D. Germline-derived CDR1 and CDR2 are MNHEY and SMNVEV (reference sequence). Trimming removed 5 bases from V and 10 bases from J, with 6 bases in between. The CDR3 has 9 amino acids. CDR3 nucleotides: TGTGCCAGCAGTCCCCCCCAGTACTTC. Residues: CASSPPQYF.

The chain has TRBV7-8 and TRBJ2-7; 8 bases map to TRBD2. From germline, CDR1 is SGHVS and CDR2 FQNEAQ. The CDR3 sequence is 15 residues long. The V and J ends lost 3 bases and 5 bases, in that order; junction bases with no gene match: 9. Written as DNA, the CDR3 is TGTGCCAGCAGCTTCAGAACCGGACTAGCCAACGAGCAGTACTTC. Residues: CASSFRTGLANEQYF. The variable domain in full, with the rest retrieved from reference TRBV7-8 and TRBJ2-7, is GAGVSQSPRYKVAKRGQDVALRCDPISGHVSLFWYQQALGQGPEFLTYFQNEAQLDKSGLPSDRFFAERPEGSVSTLKIQRTQQEDSAVYLCASSFRTGLANEQYFGPGTRLTVT.

This clone has only a few counts. V gene TRBV7-2 combines with J gene TRBJ2-7; no firm D call. Per the germline V gene, CDR1 is SGHTA and CDR2 is FQGNSA. Trimming removed 2 bases from V and 5 bases from J, with 13 bases in between. This CDR3 is built from 14 residues. For the CDR3, the DNA is TGTGCCAGCAGCTTATTTATCCCCCCGGACGAGCAGTACTTC. Residues: CASSLFIPPDEQYF. Supplemented by reference TRBV7-2 and TRBJ2-7, the full variable domain reads GAGVSQSPSNKVTEKGKDVELRCDPISGHTALYWYRQSLGQGLEFLIYFQGNSAPDKSGLPSDRFSAERTGGSVSTLTIQRTQQEDSAVYLCASSLFIPPDEQYFGPGTRLTVT.

The chain employs TRBV2 and TRBJ1-2, with 8 bases lining up with TRBD1. The V segment lost 6 bases and the J segment 4 bases; nucleotides outside the gene matches: 4. The CDR3 covers 13 residues. Germline assignment: CDR1 SNHLY and CDR2 FYNNEI. This CDR3 is CASRAGGTYGYTF. DNA of the CDR3: TGTGCCAGCAGAGCAGGGGGCACCTATGGCTACACCTTC. Full variable domain (missing parts from reference TRBV2 and TRBJ1-2): EPEVTQTPSHQVTQMGQEVILRCVPISNHLYFYWYRQILGQKVEFLVSFYNNEISEKSEIFDDQFSVERPDGSNFTLKIRSTKLEDSAMYFCASRAGGTYGYTFGSGTRLTVV.

The chain combines TRBV6-1 with TRBJ1-5, with D possibly being TRBD1 (5 bases). The V end lost 1 base, the J end lost 10 bases, and 20 bases lay between the germline ends. The length of the CDR3 is 16 residues. Per the germline V gene, CDR1 is MNHNS and CDR2 is SASEGT. CDR3 in DNA: TGTGCCAGCAGTGAAGAAGGCGTTTGGGGGGATTTTCCCCAGCATTTT. This codes for CASSEEGVWGDFPQHF.

The chain couples TRBV9 to TRBJ2-3; no clear D gene. Germline CDR1 SGDLS, CDR2 YYNGEE. The CDR3 has 13 residues. V was cut by 4 bases and J by 6 bases, with 12 bases left in between. CDR3 sequence: CASSSWTGDTQYF. DNA for the CDR3: TGTGCCAGCAGCTCCTGGACCGGGGATACGCAGTATTTT. Together with reference TRBV9 and TRBJ2-3, the CDR3 gives the full variable domain: DSGVTQTPKHLITATGQRVTLRCSPRSGDLSVYWYQQSLDQGLQFLIQYYNGEERAKGNILERFSAQQFPDLHSELNLSSLELGDSALYFCASSSWTGDTQYFGPGTRLTVL.

The chain couples TRBV7-2 to TRBJ2-1; D is unresolved. The CDR3 totals 12 residues. Per the germline V gene, CDR1 is SGHTA and CDR2 is FQGNSA. V lost 3 bases and J lost 16, with 16 bases in between. The CDR3 sequence is CASSFVRRPYFF. The DNA for the CDR3 is TGTGCCAGCAGCTTCGTTAGGCGGCCATACTTCTTC.

Only a few counts were recorded for this clone. This chain links TRBV5-4 with TRBJ2-5; possibly TRBD2 for D (6 bases). Germline-derived CDR1 and CDR2 are SGHNT and YYREEE (reference sequence). V lost 3 bases to trimming and J lost 2 bases, with 14 bases between them. This CDR3 is built from 15 residues. The CDR3 protein is CASSSGGRSQETQYF. CDR3 sequence (DNA): TGTGCCAGCAGCTCCGGAGGGAGGTCACAAGAGACCCAGTACTTC.

This clone has a handful of counts. This chain links TRBV4-3 with TRBJ1-1; possible D gene TRBD1, 5 bases. With 5 bases removed from V and 4 bases from J, the gap between germline ends came to 20 bases. Germline CDR1 LGHNA, CDR2 YSLEER. CDR3 size: 16 residues. In nucleotides, the CDR3 is TGCGCCAGCAGCTCCTCCCCTGATAACGGGGGCACTGAAGCTTTCTTT. Its protein product is CASSSSPDNGGTEAFF.

The chain combines TRBV4-2 with TRBJ1-1; D gene ambiguous. V lost 5 bases and J 7 bases, leaving 17 bases between the germline ends. Per germline, CDR1 LGHNA and CDR2 YNFKEQ. This CDR3 has 14 amino acids. CDR3 in DNA: TGTGCCAGCAGCAACTCCTTAGGGCGGAATGAAGCTTTCTTT. Encoded protein: CASSNSLGRNEAFF.

This clone was observed once. The chain is built from TRBV27 and TRBJ2-3; the D is unclear. From germline, CDR1 is MNHEY and CDR2 SMNVEV (reference sequence). The CDR3 has 12 amino acids. V shed 8 bases and J shed 0 bases, with 6 bases lying between them. The CDR3 region is CASGWSTDTQYF. In nucleotides, the CDR3 is TGTGCCAGCGGGTGGAGCACAGATACGCAGTATTTT.

This clone has just a few counts. This chain joins TRBV7-8 and TRBJ2-7; unclear D gene. Germline loops: CDR1 SGHVS, CDR2 FQNEAQ. This CDR3 is 15 amino acids long. V dropped 6 bases and J dropped 0 bases, with 15 bases sitting between them. In nucleotides, the CDR3 is TGTGCCAGCAGTTCGGACGGCAAGAGCTCCTACGAGCAGTACTTC. Translation gives CASSSDGKSSYEQYF. The complete variable domain, with remaining parts taken from reference TRBV7-8 and TRBJ2-7, reads GAGVSQSPRYKVAKRGQDVALRCDPISGHVSLFWYQQALGQGPEFLTYFQNEAQLDKSGLPSDRFFAERPEGSVSTLKIQRTQQEDSAVYLCASSSDGKSSYEQYFGPGTRLTVT.

This chain connects TRBV28 to TRBJ2-7; D not resolved. V was clipped by 3 bases and J by 2 bases, with 8 bases between them. Per germline, CDR1 MDHEN and CDR2 SYDVKM. This CDR3 comprises 13 residues. CDR3 region: CASSLVTPYEQYF. The CDR3 bases are TGTGCCAGCAGTTTGGTGACACCCTACGAGCAGTACTTC.